This T cell receptor (beta chain) is drawn from a study of T cell changes during pregnancy in multiple sclerosis. TCRdb's table, derived via immunoSEQ multiplex PCR, lists solely in-frame clones and lacks some. Of about 130,000 clones in the sample, roughly 96% are singletons; the top ten hold 0.44%. This receptor was taken from a female donor with multiple sclerosis, enrolled in a pregnancy study. Sequencing used peripheral blood, obtained after pregnancy.

The CDR3 DNA is TGTGCCAGCAGCTTAAGGCCTGGAAACACCATATATTTT. Translation: CASSLRPGNTIYF. The rearrangement links TRBV7-3 to TRBJ1-3; no reliable D call. The germline V gene has CDR1 SGHTA and CDR2 FQGTGA. V gave up 1 base and J gave up 2 bases, with 3 bases separating them. This CDR3 comprises 13 residues.